What follows describes a single T cell receptor (beta chain). The record originates from a study of technical replicates of blood from four donors. Libraries were prepared by immunoSEQ multiplex PCR; TCRdb keeps only in-frame clonotypes and omits some of them. The table shows approximately 88,000 clones, with approximately 97% occurring only once. This CDR3 has 17 residues. Germline-derived CDR1 and CDR2 are SGHRS and YFSETQ. J was trimmed by 3 bases and V by 1 base; bases with no gene match: 9. The sequencing sample was made of T cells isolated from PBMCs. The source of this sequence is a human donor in good health. The chain couples TRBV5-1 to TRBJ2-5; 10 bases agree with TRBD1. In DNA, the CDR3 is TGCGCCAGCAGCTTGTTAATATCAGGACAGGGGGAAGAGACCCAGTACTTC. Its protein is CASSLLISGQGEETQYF. Complete variable domain (other parts from reference TRBV5-1 and TRBJ2-5): KAGVTQTPRYLIKTRGQQVTLSCSPISGHRSVSWYQQTPGQGLQFLFEYFSETQRNKGNFPGRFSGRQFSNSRSEMNVSTLELGDSALYLCASSLLISGQGEETQYFGPGTRLLVL.